This T cell receptor (beta chain) was recorded in a study of Ad26.COV2.S vaccination and SARS-CoV-2 variants. Study at large: Doses of Ad26.COV2.S were injected into muscle once or twice, 56 days apart. Regarding the study as a whole: Spike-specific TCR breadth ran higher among vaccine recipients than placebo recipients.

Assay used: immunoSEQ multiplex PCR; TCRdb lists only in-frame clones, some missing. The repertoire holds 350,000 to 500,000 clones, with roughly 88% as singletons. Turning to this clone: What it binds is not known.

Stated treatment: approximately 18 received Ad26.COV2.S at low or high dose, single or two shots; several received placebo; per-sample allocation not given. At day 63 after the first vaccine or placebo injection, samples were drawn. The donor's status was that of an adult aged 18-55 years in Boston. This clonotype was obtained from a person aged 18 to 59 who received the Ad26.COV2.S COVID-19 vaccine or a placebo. Specimen: peripheral blood, collected in a trial of Ad26.COV2.S vaccine versus placebo.

CDR3 nucleotide sequence: TGCGCCAGCAGCTTGGAAGGGCAGGACTATGGCTACACCTTC. Translated: CASSLEGQDYGYTF. The gene calls are TRBV5-1 and TRBJ1-2; D remains ambiguous. The length of the CDR3 is 14 residues. The V gene's germline CDR1 is SGHRS and CDR2 YFSETQ. V was trimmed by 0 bases and J by 3 bases, leaving 9 bases between them.